These T cell receptor beta chains were read from a single sample in a study of blood T cells in healthy people across ages. MiXCR was run by TCRdb on the 5' RACE reads, yielding one entry per CDR3 protein. The sample carries 550,000 to 700,000 distinct CDR3 sequences, 25% to 30% recorded once. Sequencing was performed on blood. All receptors derive from a woman between 65 and 79 years old in good health. CDR3s include the opening cysteine and the closing phenylalanine or tryptophan. Fields, in order: clone size, V gene, D gene, J gene, CDR3 length, CDR3 protein, CDR3 DNA. A D gene is named only where the DNA matches it firmly. Clone size appears in some rows only: once, few, many, or a class for an expanded clone.

abundance: few
v_gene: TRBV7-2
d_gene: TRBD1
j_gene: TRBJ2-7
len: 14
CDR3aa: CASSIGQGGYEQYF
CDR3nt: TGTGCCAGCAGCATCGGACAGGGGGGTTACGAGCAGTACTTC

abundance: NA
v_gene: TRBV7-9
d_gene: TRBD2
j_gene: TRBJ2-1
len: 14
CDR3aa: CASPGGGSYNEQFF
CDR3nt: TGTGCCAGCCCGGGCGGGGGGTCCTACAATGAGCAGTTCTTC

abundance: few
v_gene: TRBV11-2
d_gene: TRBD2
j_gene: TRBJ2-2
len: 17
CDR3aa: CASSLLAGGPRTGELFF
CDR3nt: TGTGCCAGCAGCTTACTAGCGGGAGGGCCCCGAACCGGGGAGCTGTTTTTT

abundance: NA
v_gene: TRBV20-1
d_gene: TRBD2
j_gene: TRBJ2-4
len: 14
CDR3aa: CSASGGASKNIQYF
CDR3nt: TGCAGTGCTAGCGGGGGGGCGTCCAAAAACATTCAGTACTTC

abundance: NA
v_gene: TRBV20-1
d_gene: NA
j_gene: TRBJ2-3
len: 15
CDR3aa: CSARVEGSSTDTQYF
CDR3nt: TGCAGTGCTAGGGTGGAGGGAAGTAGCACAGATACGCAGTATTTT

abundance: few
v_gene: TRBV7-8
d_gene: TRBD2
j_gene: TRBJ2-4
len: 14
CDR3aa: CASSPTSGGTLQYF
CDR3nt: TGTGCCAGCAGCCCCACTAGCGGGGGGACTCTTCAGTACTTC

abundance: few
v_gene: TRBV6-2/TRBV6-3
d_gene: NA
j_gene: TRBJ1-1
len: 13
CDR3aa: CASSYRGVTEAFF
CDR3nt: TGTGCCAGCAGTTATCGGGGTGTTACTGAAGCTTTCTTT

abundance: NA
v_gene: TRBV6-2/TRBV6-3
d_gene: TRBD2
j_gene: TRBJ2-1
len: 20
CDR3aa: CASSPRDVSYSGTSNNEQFF
CDR3nt: TGTGCCAGCAGTCCCCGGGACGTCTCCTACTCCGGGACTAGTAACAATGAGCAGTTCTTC

abundance: NA
v_gene: TRBV7-3
d_gene: NA
j_gene: TRBJ2-1
len: 15
CDR3aa: CASRQDSGSYNEQFF
CDR3nt: TGTGCCAGCAGGCAGGATTCCGGCTCCTACAATGAGCAGTTCTTC

abundance: NA
v_gene: TRBV20-1
d_gene: TRBD2
j_gene: TRBJ2-1
len: 16
CDR3aa: CSAGLAGGRAMNEQFF
CDR3nt: TGCAGTGCTGGACTAGCGGGGGGGAGGGCGATGAATGAGCAGTTCTTC

abundance: NA
v_gene: TRBV7-9
d_gene: TRBD2
j_gene: TRBJ2-1
len: 12
CDR3aa: CASSLSAGGQFF
CDR3nt: TGTGCCAGCAGCTTATCAGCGGGGGGGCAGTTCTTC

abundance: NA
v_gene: TRBV20-1
d_gene: NA
j_gene: TRBJ1-2
len: 13
CDR3aa: CSAKGVGNYGYTF
CDR3nt: TGCAGTGCTAAGGGGGTGGGGAACTATGGCTACACCTTC

abundance: NA
v_gene: TRBV7-3
d_gene: TRBD2
j_gene: TRBJ2-2
len: 15
CDR3aa: CASSSHSGDTGELFF
CDR3nt: TGTGCCAGCAGCTCCCATAGCGGGGACACCGGGGAGCTGTTTTTT

abundance: NA
v_gene: TRBV9
d_gene: NA
j_gene: TRBJ1-3
len: 16
CDR3aa: CASSASEGISGNTIYF
CDR3nt: TGTGCCAGCAGCGCCTCGGAGGGAATCTCTGGAAACACCATATATTTT

abundance: NA
v_gene: TRBV11-2
d_gene: NA
j_gene: TRBJ1-2
len: 14
CDR3aa: CASKAAGTNYGYTF
CDR3nt: TGTGCCAGCAAGGCAGCAGGAACTAACTATGGCTACACCTTC

abundance: few
v_gene: TRBV28
d_gene: NA
j_gene: TRBJ2-5
len: 15
CDR3aa: CASSLAGSGGGTQYF
CDR3nt: TGTGCCAGCAGTCTGGCGGGCTCAGGGGGGGGGACCCAGTACTTC

abundance: once
v_gene: TRBV12-3/TRBV12-4
d_gene: NA
j_gene: TRBJ1-1
len: 14
CDR3aa: CASSSGDANTEAFF
CDR3nt: TGTGCCAGCAGTTCGGGAGACGCGAACACTGAAGCTTTCTTT

abundance: NA
v_gene: TRBV18
d_gene: NA
j_gene: TRBJ1-2
len: 15
CDR3aa: CASSEARGDGNGYTF
CDR3nt: TGTGCCAGCTCAGAAGCTCGGGGGGATGGCAATGGCTACACCTTC

abundance: NA
v_gene: TRBV7-8
d_gene: NA
j_gene: TRBJ1-1
len: 13
CDR3aa: CASSSLLQDSAFF
CDR3nt: TGTGCCAGCAGCTCCTTACTCCAGGATTCAGCTTTCTTT

abundance: few
v_gene: TRBV7-2
d_gene: NA
j_gene: TRBJ2-1
len: 14
CDR3aa: CASSLEGWFEEQFF
CDR3nt: TGTGCCAGCAGCTTAGAGGGGTGGTTTGAAGAGCAGTTCTTC

abundance: NA
v_gene: TRBV20-1
d_gene: NA
j_gene: TRBJ2-1
len: 17
CDR3aa: CSARRLLGGAVYNEQFF
CDR3nt: TGCAGTGCTAGAAGGCTCTTAGGGGGGGCCGTTTACAATGAGCAGTTCTTC

abundance: few
v_gene: TRBV20-1
d_gene: TRBD2
j_gene: TRBJ2-5
len: 13
CDR3aa: CSAPGGGKETQYF
CDR3nt: TGCAGTGCTCCCGGGGGGGGTAAAGAGACCCAGTACTTC

abundance: few
v_gene: TRBV7-8
d_gene: NA
j_gene: TRBJ2-3
len: 16
CDR3aa: CASSLESGGWADTQYF
CDR3nt: TGTGCCAGCAGCTTAGAGAGTGGCGGTTGGGCAGATACGCAGTATTTT

abundance: NA
v_gene: TRBV9
d_gene: NA
j_gene: TRBJ2-7
len: 12
CDR3aa: CASSVYGGEQYF
CDR3nt: TGTGCCAGCAGCGTTTATGGGGGGGAGCAGTACTTC

abundance: few
v_gene: TRBV12-3/TRBV12-4
d_gene: TRBD1
j_gene: TRBJ1-4
len: 14
CDR3aa: CASRTGDSNEKLFF
CDR3nt: TGTGCCAGCAGAACAGGGGACTCTAATGAAAAACTGTTTTTT

abundance: NA
v_gene: TRBV5-1
d_gene: NA
j_gene: TRBJ2-5
len: 13
CDR3aa: CASSPGSAETQYF
CDR3nt: TGCGCCAGCAGCCCAGGAAGTGCAGAGACCCAGTACTTC

abundance: NA
v_gene: TRBV20-1
d_gene: NA
j_gene: TRBJ2-7
len: 13
CDR3aa: CSAEGGGTYEQYF
CDR3nt: TGCAGTGCGGAGGGAGGGGGAACCTACGAGCAGTACTTC

abundance: NA
v_gene: TRBV7-3
d_gene: TRBD1
j_gene: TRBJ2-1
len: 16
CDR3aa: CASSPRQGEGYNEQFF
CDR3nt: TGTGCCAGCAGCCCCCGACAGGGGGAGGGGTACAATGAGCAGTTCTTC

abundance: NA
v_gene: TRBV6-1
d_gene: NA
j_gene: TRBJ2-5
len: 15
CDR3aa: CASLVSPRVQETQYF
CDR3nt: TGTGCCAGCTTGGTTTCCCCACGGGTTCAAGAGACCCAGTACTTC

abundance: many
v_gene: TRBV24-1
d_gene: TRBD2
j_gene: TRBJ2-1
len: 16
CDR3aa: CATSDSSGGAYNEQFF
CDR3nt: TGTGCCACCAGTGATTCTAGCGGGGGGGCCTACAATGAGCAGTTCTTC

abundance: NA
v_gene: TRBV5-1
d_gene: NA
j_gene: TRBJ2-4
len: 18
CDR3aa: CASSLVESGGVAKNIQYF
CDR3nt: TGCGCCAGCAGCTTGGTAGAGTCAGGTGGGGTTGCCAAAAACATTCAGTACTTC

abundance: few
v_gene: TRBV9
d_gene: TRBD2
j_gene: TRBJ2-1
len: 15
CDR3aa: CASSVVELAGGEQFF
CDR3nt: TGTGCCAGCAGCGTAGTTGAACTAGCGGGCGGTGAGCAGTTCTTC

abundance: few
v_gene: TRBV5-1
d_gene: NA
j_gene: TRBJ2-5
len: 16
CDR3aa: CASSSAGRGPQETQYF
CDR3nt: TGCGCCAGCAGCTCCGCGGGGCGGGGCCCCCAAGAGACCCAGTACTTC

abundance: many
v_gene: TRBV5-1
d_gene: TRBD1
j_gene: TRBJ2-2
len: 16
CDR3aa: CASSLLGQGSGGELFF
CDR3nt: TGCGCCAGCAGCTTGCTGGGACAGGGAAGCGGCGGGGAGCTGTTTTTT

abundance: NA
v_gene: TRBV4-3
d_gene: NA
j_gene: TRBJ2-1
len: 16
CDR3aa: CASSQDPGPRGNEQFF
CDR3nt: TGCGCCAGCAGCCAAGACCCGGGACCGCGGGGCAATGAGCAGTTCTTC

abundance: few
v_gene: TRBV9
d_gene: NA
j_gene: TRBJ1-1
len: 14
CDR3aa: CASSAGVDGTEAFF
CDR3nt: TGTGCCAGCAGCGCCGGCGTTGACGGCACTGAAGCTTTCTTT

abundance: NA
v_gene: TRBV5-1
d_gene: TRBD2
j_gene: TRBJ2-3
len: 17
CDR3aa: CASSPPGLAGFTDTQYF
CDR3nt: TGCGCCAGCAGCCCTCCTGGACTAGCGGGGTTCACAGATACGCAGTATTTT

abundance: NA
v_gene: TRBV15
d_gene: NA
j_gene: TRBJ2-5
len: 13
CDR3aa: CATSSVGEKTQYF
CDR3nt: TGTGCCACCAGCAGTGTGGGGGAGAAGACCCAGTACTTC

abundance: NA
v_gene: TRBV29-1
d_gene: NA
j_gene: TRBJ2-5
len: 14
CDR3aa: CSVRGGSSQETQYF
CDR3nt: TGCAGCGTACGAGGGGGGTCTTCCCAAGAGACCCAGTACTTC

abundance: once
v_gene: TRBV12-3/TRBV12-4
d_gene: TRBD2
j_gene: TRBJ2-1
len: 17
CDR3aa: CASSLHRTSGGANEQFF
CDR3nt: TGTGCCAGCAGTCTACACCGGACTAGCGGGGGGGCCAATGAGCAGTTCTTC

abundance: NA
v_gene: TRBV7-2
d_gene: TRBD1
j_gene: TRBJ1-2
len: 14
CDR3aa: CACSLDGTGYGYTF
CDR3nt: TGTGCCTGCAGCTTAGATGGGACAGGCTATGGCTACACCTTC

abundance: few
v_gene: TRBV29-1
d_gene: TRBD1
j_gene: TRBJ1-2
len: 14
CDR3aa: CSVDGQGANYGYTF
CDR3nt: TGCAGCGTTGACGGACAGGGAGCTAACTATGGCTACACCTTC